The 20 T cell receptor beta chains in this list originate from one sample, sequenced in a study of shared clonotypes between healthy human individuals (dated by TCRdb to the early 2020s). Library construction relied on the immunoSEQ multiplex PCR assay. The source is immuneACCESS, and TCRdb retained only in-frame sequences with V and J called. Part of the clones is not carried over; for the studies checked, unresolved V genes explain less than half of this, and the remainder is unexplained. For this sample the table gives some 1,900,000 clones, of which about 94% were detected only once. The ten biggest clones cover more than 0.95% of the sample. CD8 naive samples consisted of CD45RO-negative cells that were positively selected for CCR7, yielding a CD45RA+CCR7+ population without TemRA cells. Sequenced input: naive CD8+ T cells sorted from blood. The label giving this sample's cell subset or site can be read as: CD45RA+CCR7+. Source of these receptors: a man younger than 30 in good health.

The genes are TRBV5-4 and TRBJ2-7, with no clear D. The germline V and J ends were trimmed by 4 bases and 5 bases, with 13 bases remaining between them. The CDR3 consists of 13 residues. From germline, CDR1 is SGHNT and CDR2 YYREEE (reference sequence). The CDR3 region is CASSGFRTDEQYF. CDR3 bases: TGTGCCAGCAGCGGATTCAGGACCGACGAGCAGTACTTC. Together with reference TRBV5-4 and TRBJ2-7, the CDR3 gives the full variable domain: ETGVTQSPTHLIKTRGQQVTLRCSSQSGHNTVSWYQQALGQGPQFIFQYYREEENGRGNFPPRFSGLQFPNYSSELNVNALELDDSALYLCASSGFRTDEQYFGPGTRLTVT.

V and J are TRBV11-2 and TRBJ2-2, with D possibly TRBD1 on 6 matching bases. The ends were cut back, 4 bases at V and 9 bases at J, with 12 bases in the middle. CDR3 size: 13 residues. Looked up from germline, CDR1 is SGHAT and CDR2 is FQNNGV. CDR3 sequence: CASSSDSRRELFF. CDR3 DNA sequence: TGTGCCAGCAGCTCGGACAGCCGGCGGGAGCTGTTTTTT.

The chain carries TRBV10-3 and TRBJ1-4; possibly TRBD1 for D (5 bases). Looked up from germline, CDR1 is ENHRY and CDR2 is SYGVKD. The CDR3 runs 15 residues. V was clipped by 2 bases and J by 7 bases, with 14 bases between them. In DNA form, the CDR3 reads TGTGCCATCAGTGAGGTCGGGGCCGACGGTGAAAAACTGTTTTTT. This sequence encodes CAISEVGADGEKLFF.

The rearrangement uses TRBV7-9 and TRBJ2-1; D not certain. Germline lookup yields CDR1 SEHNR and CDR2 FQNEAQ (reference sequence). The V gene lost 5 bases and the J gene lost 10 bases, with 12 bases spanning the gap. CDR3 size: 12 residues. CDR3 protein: CASSQPNQEQFF. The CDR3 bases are TGTGCCAGCAGCCAACCTAACCAAGAGCAGTTCTTC.

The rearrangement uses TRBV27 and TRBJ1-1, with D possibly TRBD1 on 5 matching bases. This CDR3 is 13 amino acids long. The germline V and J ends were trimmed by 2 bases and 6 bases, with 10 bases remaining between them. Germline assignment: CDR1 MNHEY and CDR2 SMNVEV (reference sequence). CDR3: CASSLQGNPEAFF. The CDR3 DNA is TGTGCCAGCAGTTTACAGGGAAACCCTGAAGCTTTCTTT.

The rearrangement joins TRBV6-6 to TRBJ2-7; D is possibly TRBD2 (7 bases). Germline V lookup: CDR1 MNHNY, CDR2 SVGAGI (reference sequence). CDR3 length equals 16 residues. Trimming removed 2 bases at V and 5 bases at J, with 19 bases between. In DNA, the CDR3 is TGTGCCAGCAGTTACCCTGAGGGAGGGGGTAACGACGAGCAGTACTTC. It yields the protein CASSYPEGGGNDEQYF.

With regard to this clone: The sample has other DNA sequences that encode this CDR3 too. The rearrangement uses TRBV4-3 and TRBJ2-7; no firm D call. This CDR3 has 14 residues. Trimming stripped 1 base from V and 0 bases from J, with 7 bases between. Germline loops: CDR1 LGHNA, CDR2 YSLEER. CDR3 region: CASSQGRSSYEQYF. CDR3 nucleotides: TGCGCCAGCAGCCAAGGCAGGTCCTCCTACGAGCAGTACTTC.

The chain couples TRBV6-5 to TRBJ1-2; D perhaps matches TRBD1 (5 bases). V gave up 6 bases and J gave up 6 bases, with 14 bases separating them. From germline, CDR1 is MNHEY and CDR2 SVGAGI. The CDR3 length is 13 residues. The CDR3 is CASRFMEGNGYTF. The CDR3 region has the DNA TGTGCCAGCAGATTTATGGAGGGGAATGGCTACACCTTC.

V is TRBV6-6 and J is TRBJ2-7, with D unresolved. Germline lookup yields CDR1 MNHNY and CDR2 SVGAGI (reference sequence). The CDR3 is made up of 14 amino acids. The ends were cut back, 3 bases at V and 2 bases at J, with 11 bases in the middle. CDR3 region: CASSYYGNAYEQYF. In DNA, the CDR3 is TGTGCCAGCAGTTATTATGGGAATGCCTACGAGCAGTACTTC.

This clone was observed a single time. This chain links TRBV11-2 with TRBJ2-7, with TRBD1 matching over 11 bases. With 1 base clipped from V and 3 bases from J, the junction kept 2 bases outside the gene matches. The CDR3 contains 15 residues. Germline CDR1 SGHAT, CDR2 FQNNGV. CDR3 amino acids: CASSLGGQGVYEQYF. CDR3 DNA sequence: TGTGCCAGCAGCTTAGGGGGACAGGGGGTCTACGAGCAGTACTTC.

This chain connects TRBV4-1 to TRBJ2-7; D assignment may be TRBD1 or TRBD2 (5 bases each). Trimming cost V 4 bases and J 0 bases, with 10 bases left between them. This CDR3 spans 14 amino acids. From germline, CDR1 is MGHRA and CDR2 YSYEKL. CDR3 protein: CASSPRDDSYEQYF. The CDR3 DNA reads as TGCGCCAGCAGCCCCCGGGACGACTCCTACGAGCAGTACTTC.

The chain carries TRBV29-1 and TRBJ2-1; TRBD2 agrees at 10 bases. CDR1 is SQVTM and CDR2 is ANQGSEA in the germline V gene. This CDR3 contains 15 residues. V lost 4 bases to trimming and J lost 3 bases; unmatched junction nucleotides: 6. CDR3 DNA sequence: TGCAGCGTTGTATGGACTAGCGGAGTCTACAATGAGCAGTTCTTC. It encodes CSVVWTSGVYNEQFF.

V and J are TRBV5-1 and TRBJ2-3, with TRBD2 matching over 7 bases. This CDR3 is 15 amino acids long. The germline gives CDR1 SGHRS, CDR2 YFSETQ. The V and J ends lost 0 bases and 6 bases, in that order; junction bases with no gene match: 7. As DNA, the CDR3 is TGCGCCAGCAGCTTGGGGGCGGGAGTTTCGGATACGCAGTATTTT. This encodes CASSLGAGVSDTQYF.

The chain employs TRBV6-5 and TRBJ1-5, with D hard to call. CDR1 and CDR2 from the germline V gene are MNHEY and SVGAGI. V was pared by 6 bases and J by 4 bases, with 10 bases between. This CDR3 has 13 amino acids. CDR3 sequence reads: CASRFLGNQPQHF. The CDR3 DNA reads TGTGCCAGCAGGTTTTTAGGGAATCAGCCCCAGCATTTT.

CDR3 DNA sequence: TGTGCCAGCTCCCAGGGGGTGGTTCAGCCCCAGCATTTT. Protein product: CASSQGVVQPQHF. This chain connects TRBV27 to TRBJ1-5; TRBD1 matches at 7 bases. CDR3 length: 13 residues. Losses at the gene ends were 8 bases for V and 6 bases for J; bases not matched to a gene: 7. CDR1 is MNHEY and CDR2 is SMNVEV in the germline V gene (reference sequence).

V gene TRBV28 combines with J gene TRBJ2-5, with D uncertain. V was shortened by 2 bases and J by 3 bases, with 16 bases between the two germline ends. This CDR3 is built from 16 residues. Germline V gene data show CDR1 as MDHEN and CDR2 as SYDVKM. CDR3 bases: TGTGCCAGCAGTTTAGTCCGAGAAAGACCGGAAGAGACCCAGTACTTC. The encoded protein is CASSLVRERPEETQYF.

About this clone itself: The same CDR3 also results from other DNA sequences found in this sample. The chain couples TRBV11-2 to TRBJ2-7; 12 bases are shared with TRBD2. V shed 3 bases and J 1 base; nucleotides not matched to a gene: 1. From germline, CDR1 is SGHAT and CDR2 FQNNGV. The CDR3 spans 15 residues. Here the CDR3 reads CASSLTSGSSYEQYF. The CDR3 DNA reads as TGTGCCAGCAGCTTGACTAGCGGGAGTTCCTACGAGCAGTACTTC.

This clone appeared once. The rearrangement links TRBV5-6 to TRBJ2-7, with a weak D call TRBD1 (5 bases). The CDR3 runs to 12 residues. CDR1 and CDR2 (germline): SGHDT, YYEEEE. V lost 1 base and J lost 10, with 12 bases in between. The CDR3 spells CASSLSDRIQYF. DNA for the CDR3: TGTGCCAGCAGCTTGAGTGACAGAATTCAGTACTTC.

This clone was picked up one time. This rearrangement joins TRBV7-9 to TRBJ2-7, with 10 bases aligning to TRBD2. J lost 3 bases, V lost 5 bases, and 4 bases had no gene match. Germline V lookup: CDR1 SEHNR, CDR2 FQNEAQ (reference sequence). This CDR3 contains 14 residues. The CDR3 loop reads CASSLPSGGYEQYF. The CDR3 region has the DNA TGTGCCAGCAGCCTCCCTAGCGGGGGCTACGAGCAGTACTTC. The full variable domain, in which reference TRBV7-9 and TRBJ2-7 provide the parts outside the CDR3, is DTGVSQNPRHKITKRGQNVTFRCDPISEHNRLYWYRQTLGQGPEFLTYFQNEAQLEKSRLLSDRFSAERPKGSFSTLEIQRTEQGDSAMYLCASSLPSGGYEQYFGPGTRLTVT.

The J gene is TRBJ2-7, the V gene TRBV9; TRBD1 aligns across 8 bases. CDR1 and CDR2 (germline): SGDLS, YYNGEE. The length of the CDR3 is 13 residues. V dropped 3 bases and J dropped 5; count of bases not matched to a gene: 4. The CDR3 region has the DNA TGTGCCAGCAGCGGCGACAGGGGCGACGAGCAGTACTTC. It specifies CASSGDRGDEQYF.